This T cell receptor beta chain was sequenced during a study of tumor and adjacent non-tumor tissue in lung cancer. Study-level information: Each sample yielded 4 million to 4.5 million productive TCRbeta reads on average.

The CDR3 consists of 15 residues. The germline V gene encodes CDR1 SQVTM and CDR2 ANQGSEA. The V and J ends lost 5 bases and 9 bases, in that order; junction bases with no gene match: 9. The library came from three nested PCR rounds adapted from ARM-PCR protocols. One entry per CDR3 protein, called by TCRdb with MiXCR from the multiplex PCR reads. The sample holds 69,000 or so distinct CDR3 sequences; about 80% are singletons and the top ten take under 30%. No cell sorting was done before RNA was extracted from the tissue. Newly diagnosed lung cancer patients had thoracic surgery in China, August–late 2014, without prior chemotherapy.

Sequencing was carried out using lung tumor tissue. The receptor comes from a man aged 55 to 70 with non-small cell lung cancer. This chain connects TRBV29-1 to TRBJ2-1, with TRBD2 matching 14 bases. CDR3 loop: CSVPGTSGRGPEQFF. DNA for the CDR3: TGCAGCGTTCCAGGGACTAGCGGGAGAGGGCCTGAGCAGTTCTTC.